The next 16 T cell receptor beta chains were all read from a single sample in a study of cytomegalovirus exposure and HLA in healthy donors. The primer mix had 60 Vbeta and 13 Jbeta primers. Measured with immunoSEQ multiplex PCR; TCRdb has only the in-frame clones, and not every one. The sample has 200,000 to 300,000 clones, about 83% seen once. The sample comprised PBMCs. All receptors come from a woman between 35 and 50 years old in good health and CMV-seropositive.

This chain uses TRBV30 with TRBJ2-5, with D possibly matching TRBD1 (6 bases). CDR1 is GTSNPN and CDR2 is SVGIG in the germline V gene (reference sequence). Trimming left V 2 bases short and J 0 bases short, with 10 bases between. This CDR3 has 14 amino acids. DNA for the CDR3: TGTGCCTGGAGTTTGGACAGAAACCAAGAGACCCAGTACTTC. As protein: CAWSLDRNQETQYF.

The rearrangement links TRBV18 to TRBJ1-5, with D perhaps matching TRBD1 (6 bases). Trimming pared 2 bases from V and 1 base from J, leaving 12 bases between. The CDR3 runs to 16 residues. Germline V gene sequence: CDR1 KGHSH, CDR2 LQKENI. The DNA of the CDR3 is TGTGCCAGCTCACCAACTAACGGGACAAGCAATCAGCCCCAGCATTTT. Translation gives CASSPTNGTSNQPQHF.

The chain has TRBV21-1 and TRBJ2-1; the table's D call, TRBD2, was not checked against the DNA. TRBV21-1 represents a pseudogene. The CDR3 spans 18 residues. The CDR3 region is CASSKARTSGSGYNEQFF. The CDR3 nucleotides are TGTGCCAGCAGCAAAGCCCGGACTAGCGGGAGCGGCTACAATGAGCAGTTCTTC.

This clone showed up just once. This chain connects TRBV4-3 to TRBJ2-3; TRBD2 agrees at 9 bases. The CDR3 has 21 amino acids. CDR1 is LGHNA, CDR2 YSLEER, per germline. V lost 0 bases, J lost 3 bases, and 19 bases stayed unmatched. The CDR3, as DNA: TGCGCCAGCAGCCAAGATTTGGCGACAGGGATAAGGACTAGCGCAACAGATACGCAGTATTTT. It translates to CASSQDLATGIRTSATDTQYF.

This chain connects TRBV9 to TRBJ2-7, with a possible D match to TRBD2 (6 bases). V dropped 0 bases and J dropped 1 base, with 14 bases sitting between them. This CDR3 comprises 16 residues. Germline loops: CDR1 SGDLS, CDR2 YYNGEE. As DNA, the CDR3 is TGTGCCAGCAGCGTAGGATATCGGGAGCCATCCTACGAGCAGTACTTC. Its translation is CASSVGYREPSYEQYF. Filled out from reference TRBV9 and TRBJ2-7, the complete variable domain reads DSGVTQTPKHLITATGQRVTLRCSPRSGDLSVYWYQQSLDQGLQFLIQYYNGEERAKGNILERFSAQQFPDLHSELNLSSLELGDSALYFCASSVGYREPSYEQYFGPGTRLTVT.

J is TRBJ1-1 and V is TRBV2, with D unclear. The V gene's germline CDR1 is SNHLY and CDR2 FYNNEI. The length of the CDR3 is 11 residues. V shed 2 bases and J shed 10 bases, with 8 bases lying between them. This chain's CDR3 is CASSETEVAFF. CDR3 DNA sequence: TGTGCCAGCAGTGAAACGGAGGTAGCTTTCTTT.

This chain joins TRBV2 and TRBJ1-1; D is uncertain. Germline values: CDR1 SNHLY, CDR2 FYNNEI. The CDR3 spans 15 residues. V shed 7 bases and J shed 4 bases, with 19 bases lying between them. The CDR3 is CASNREPLFGTEAFF. CDR3 sequence (DNA): TGTGCCAGCAATCGAGAACCCCTCTTCGGCACTGAAGCTTTCTTT.

The chain carries TRBV4-1 and TRBJ2-7; D might be TRBD1 (6 bases). Germline V gene data show CDR1 as MGHRA and CDR2 as YSYEKL. CDR3 length: 13 amino acids. The V and J ends lost 5 bases and 1 base respectively, with 9 bases between them. The CDR3 sequence: CASSGQKSYEQYF. The CDR3 DNA reads as TGCGCCAGCAGCGGACAGAAATCCTACGAGCAGTACTTC.

V usage is TRBV29-1 and J usage is TRBJ2-7, with TRBD1 identical over 7 bases. With V trimmed by 5 bases and J by 3 bases, 7 bases remained unmatched. The length of the CDR3 is 13 residues. Germline-derived CDR1 and CDR2 are SQVTM and ANQGSEA. CDR3 nucleotide sequence: TGCAGCGTTACGACAGGGTTGCACTACGAGCAGTACTTC. Its protein product is CSVTTGLHYEQYF.

The chain uses TRBV7-2 and TRBJ2-4; D gene ambiguous. There are 13 residues in the CDR3. V lost 1 base to trimming and J lost 7 bases, with 8 bases between them. Germline assignment: CDR1 SGHTA and CDR2 FQGNSA. CDR3 sequence: CASSLVGVNIQYF. CDR3 nucleotide sequence: TGTGCCAGCAGCTTAGTGGGCGTGAACATTCAGTACTTC.

Details on this clone: Different DNA sequences within this sample yield the same CDR3. This chain uses TRBV5-6 with TRBJ1-1; 7 bases agree with TRBD1. CDR1 and CDR2 from the germline V gene are SGHDT and YYEEEE. Trimming at V came to 4 bases and at J to 0 bases, leaving 3 bases not matched to a gene. The CDR3 extends over 14 amino acids. This CDR3 is CASSLDRLNTEAFF. The CDR3 DNA reads as TGTGCCAGCAGCCTGGACAGGCTGAACACTGAAGCTTTCTTT.

V and J are TRBV6-6 and TRBJ1-2, with 8 positions matching TRBD1. Germline assignment: CDR1 MNHNY and CDR2 SVGAGI (reference sequence). The length of the CDR3 is 14 residues. V was pared by 8 bases and J by 3 bases, with 8 bases of the junction left unmatched. CDR3 nucleotides: TGTGCCAGCCAACTTTACAGGGGGGACTATGGCTACACCTTC. It translates to CASQLYRGDYGYTF.

This clone was detected only a few times. The J gene is TRBJ2-4, the V gene TRBV4-3; weak D call: TRBD2 (7 bases). The CDR3 consists of 17 residues. The germline CDR1 and CDR2 sequences are LGHNA and YSLEER. Trimming took 1 base from V and 0 from J, leaving 13 bases between them. The CDR3 reads CASSQVGGAKAKNIQYF. CDR3 sequence (DNA): TGCGCCAGCAGCCAAGTAGGGGGGGCTAAAGCCAAAAACATTCAGTACTTC.

The chain recombines TRBV15 with TRBJ2-3, with 14 bases lining up with TRBD2. V shed 4 bases and J 4 bases; nucleotides not matched to a gene: 10. CDR1 is LNHNV, CDR2 YYDKDF, per germline (reference sequence). The CDR3 runs to 18 residues. CDR3 in amino acids: CATSTGLAGDTGADTQYF. In DNA form, the CDR3 reads TGTGCCACCAGCACGGGACTAGCGGGAGACACGGGGGCAGATACGCAGTATTTT.

The chain employs TRBV6-6 and TRBJ2-7, with TRBD2 matching over 12 bases. Germline V lookup: CDR1 MNHNY, CDR2 SVGAGI (reference sequence). J lost 4 bases, V lost 6 bases, and 4 bases had no gene match. The CDR3 has 14 residues. The CDR3 reads CASSRTSGEYEQYF. The CDR3 DNA follows: TGTGCCAGCAGCCGGACTAGCGGGGAGTACGAGCAGTACTTC.

The V gene is TRBV5-1, the J gene TRBJ1-1; 9 nucleotides match TRBD1. The ends lost 2 bases at V and 5 bases at J; junction bases unmatched: 10. Germline lookup yields CDR1 SGHRS and CDR2 YFSETQ. CDR3 length equals 16 residues. CDR3 amino acids: CASSFDLGQGGTEAFF. The CDR3 coding sequence is TGCGCCAGCAGCTTTGACCTGGGACAGGGAGGGACTGAAGCTTTCTTT.